This paragraph covers one T cell receptor (beta chain) sequence. The sample belongs to a study of T cell changes during pregnancy in multiple sclerosis. Assay: immunoSEQ multiplex PCR; the TCRdb copy retains only in-frame clones and omits some. Of 70,000 or so clones in the sample, about 90% were seen once. The receptor was isolated from a female donor with multiple sclerosis, enrolled in a pregnancy study. The material sequenced was CD4+ T cells from peripheral blood mononuclear cells, taken after pregnancy.

CDR3 DNA sequence: TGTGCCTGGAGTGTATTAGGGGACAGGGGGCATTCACCCCTCCACTTT. Amino acids: CAWSVLGDRGHSPLHF. This chain links TRBV30 with TRBJ1-6; 12 bases are shared with TRBD1. V shed 0 bases, J shed 8 bases, and the junction held 5 bases outside the gene matches. CDR1 is GTSNPN, CDR2 SVGIG, per germline (reference sequence). The length of the CDR3 is 16 residues.